This T cell receptor beta chain comes out of a study of cytomegalovirus exposure and HLA in healthy donors. Study-level findings and limits: DRB1 had the most TCR associations and HLA-C the fewest, a later analysis found, with rates varying by HLA locus.

With V trimmed by 8 bases and J by 2 bases, 3 bases remained unmatched. From germline, CDR1 is MRHNA and CDR2 SNTAGT. This CDR3 has 15 residues. Turning to this clone: Its antigen is not known.

PCR amplification relied on 60 Vbeta primers (plus 13 Jbeta primers). Assay used: immunoSEQ multiplex PCR; TCRdb lists only in-frame clones, some missing. Of some 250,000 clones listed, about 80% are singletons. The rearrangement joins TRBV6-4 to TRBJ2-6, with 10 nucleotides matching TRBD1. Material for sequencing was PBMCs. The sequence came from a woman in her thirties or forties in good health and CMV-seropositive. CDR3 region: CASSGQGTGANVLTF. CDR3 nucleotides: TGTGCCAGCTCGGGACAGGGGACTGGGGCCAACGTCCTGACTTTC.